Each of the 17 T cell receptor beta chains below was sequenced from the same sample in a study of naive and memory T cell subsets. The beta constant-region primer was an equimolar mix of two oligonucleotides covering TRBC1 and TRBC2. The ligated cDNA underwent four PCR rounds using SP2 and nested alpha and beta constant-region primers. TCRdb redid the calling of the UMI-ligation and nested PCR reads with MiXCR, one entry per CDR3 protein. Found here are 95,000 to 150,000 distinct CDR3 sequences, around 35% of them singletons; the top ten hold about 1%. Material: central memory CD4+ T cells from blood. The source is a human donor in good health.

This clonotype occurred once. This chain links TRBV12-3 or TRBV12-4 with TRBJ1-2; perhaps TRBD1 as D (6 bases). The CDR3 runs 13 residues. The germline V and J ends were trimmed by 6 bases and 8 bases, with 16 bases remaining between them. The CDR3 loop is CASRHTNREGYTF. As DNA, the CDR3 is TGTGCCAGCAGACATACCAACAGGGAGGGCTACACCTTC.

This rearrangement joins TRBV10-3 to TRBJ2-3; D unresolved. The CDR3 has 13 residues. The germline CDR1 and CDR2 sequences are ENHRY and SYGVKD. V dropped 3 bases and J dropped 0 bases, with 4 bases sitting between them. CDR3 bases: TGTGCCATCAGTGACCTCAGCACAGATACGCAGTATTTT. Its translation is CAISDLSTDTQYF.

In this sample, this clonotype turned up many times. V usage is TRBV4-1 and J usage is TRBJ2-5; tentative D call: TRBD1 (6 bases). CDR3 length: 19 residues. V dropped 3 bases and J dropped 4 bases, with 27 bases sitting between them. Germline loops: CDR1 MGHRA, CDR2 YSYEKL. The CDR3 sequence is CASSHSGMSVGGFGETQYF. DNA of the CDR3: TGCGCCAGCAGCCATTCCGGAATGAGTGTTGGGGGCTTTGGAGAGACCCAGTACTTC.

V and J are TRBV6-5 and TRBJ1-2; 10 bases fit TRBD1. CDR1 is MNHEY, CDR2 SVGAGI, per germline. Trimming cost V 6 bases and J 13 bases; bases outside gene matches: 11. This CDR3 has 13 residues. CDR3 bases: TGTGCCAGCAGACCACCGGGACAGGGGCCGACCACCTTC. This encodes CASRPPGQGPTTF.

This clonotype was found a few times. The rearrangement joins TRBV20-1 to TRBJ2-1, with D maybe TRBD1 (6 bases). The CDR3 contains 15 residues. Per the germline V gene, CDR1 is DFQATT and CDR2 is SNEGSKA (reference sequence). The V end was cut by 6 bases, the J end by 4 bases, with 19 bases between. The CDR3 here is CSAPGGTRGYNEQFF. The CDR3, as DNA: TGCAGTGCACCTGGTGGGACAAGGGGTTACAATGAGCAGTTCTTC.

This clonotype came up a few times. V usage is TRBV20-1 and J usage is TRBJ1-5; D unresolved. The germline V and J ends were trimmed by 2 bases and 4 bases, with 12 bases remaining between them. This CDR3 region has 14 residues. Germline assignment: CDR1 DFQATT and CDR2 SNEGSKA (reference sequence). The CDR3 coding sequence is TGCAGTGCTAGACCCTCAATTTGGAATCAGCCCCAGCATTTT. Encoded protein: CSARPSIWNQPQHF.

The V call is TRBV28, the J call TRBJ1-5; D is undetermined. V lost 2 bases, J lost 4 bases, and 9 bases lay in between. This CDR3 comprises 14 residues. Germline V lookup: CDR1 MDHEN, CDR2 SYDVKM. This CDR3 is CASSLRIYNQPQHF. The CDR3 DNA sequence: TGTGCCAGCAGTTTACGGATTTATAATCAGCCCCAGCATTTT.

This chain uses TRBV11-2 with TRBJ2-5, with no clear D. V was pared by 6 bases and J by 5 bases, with 7 bases between. The germline V gene encodes CDR1 SGHAT and CDR2 FQNNGV. This CDR3 region has 11 residues. This CDR3 is CASRGSETQYF. The CDR3 DNA sequence: TGTGCCAGCAGGGGGTCGGAGACCCAGTACTTC. The full variable domain, rest sourced from reference TRBV11-2 and TRBJ2-5, is EAGVAQSPRYKIIEKRQSVAFWCNPISGHATLYWYQQILGQGPKLLIQFQNNGVVDDSQLPKDRFSAERLKGVDSTLKIQPAKLEDSAVYLCASRGSETQYFGPGTRLLVL.

The chain recombines TRBV5-1 with TRBJ2-7, with 12 bases lining up with TRBD1. The germline gives CDR1 SGHRS, CDR2 YFSETQ. This CDR3 has 14 residues. The J segment lost 6 bases and the V segment lost 7 bases, leaving 8 bases of the junction unmatched. The CDR3 sequence: CASSPGQGASEQYF. CDR3 coding DNA: TGCGCCAGCTCGCCGGGACAGGGGGCGTCCGAGCAGTACTTC.

This clonotype is judged medium-sized (0.01 to 0.1%). The chain joins TRBV15 to TRBJ2-1; 7 positions agree with TRBD2. CDR1 and CDR2 from the germline V gene are LNHNV and YYDKDF (reference sequence). This CDR3 spans 15 amino acids. Losses at the gene ends were 3 bases for V and 5 bases for J; bases not matched to a gene: 7. CDR3 protein: CATSRGTAGHNEQFF. CDR3 DNA sequence: TGTGCCACCAGCAGGGGCACAGCGGGACACAATGAGCAGTTCTTC.

The chain employs TRBV28 and TRBJ2-7; D not resolved. CDR3 length equals 13 residues. With 10 bases removed from V and 7 bases from J, the gap between germline ends came to 20 bases. Germline CDR1 MDHEN, CDR2 SYDVKM. The CDR3 DNA reads as TGTGCCACCAACCGAGTAGATTCGGAAGAGCAGTACTTC. Amino acid sequence: CATNRVDSEEQYF.

This clonotype has a handful of counts. This chain links TRBV19 with TRBJ2-1, with 9 bases fitting TRBD2. This CDR3 spans 16 amino acids. Looked up from germline, CDR1 is LNHDA and CDR2 is SQIVND (reference sequence). The J segment lost 1 base and the V segment lost 5 bases, leaving 6 bases of the junction unmatched. For the CDR3, the DNA is TGTGCCAGTAGTCGTCTCGCGGGAGGGTCCTACAATGAGCAGTTCTTC. It encodes CASSRLAGGSYNEQFF.

The rearrangement joins TRBV2 to TRBJ2-3; 10 bases map to TRBD1. Germline V gene sequence: CDR1 SNHLY, CDR2 FYNNEI. With V trimmed by 10 bases and J by 7 bases, 11 bases remained unmatched. This CDR3 has 14 amino acids. The CDR3 sequence: CAIRPGQGFHTQYF. The DNA for the CDR3 is TGTGCCATTCGGCCGGGACAGGGGTTCCATACGCAGTATTTT.

The table lists this clonotype with a few counts. The J gene is TRBJ1-5, the V gene TRBV28, with D possibly matching TRBD1 (5 bases). The CDR3 extends over 12 amino acids. The germline V gene has CDR1 MDHEN and CDR2 SYDVKM. V lost 4 bases, J lost 9 bases, and 10 bases lay in between. The CDR3 region has the DNA TGTGCCAGCAGTTCTGGGGCAAGGCCCCAGCATTTT. It yields the protein CASSSGARPQHF.

The chain links TRBV20-1 to TRBJ1-1, with D perhaps TRBD1 (5 bases). The CDR3 has 15 amino acids. V gave up 0 bases and J gave up 9 bases, with 20 bases separating them. Germline CDR1 DFQATT, CDR2 SNEGSKA (reference sequence). CDR3 region: CSARDLRGRANQAFF. For the CDR3, the DNA is TGCAGTGCTAGAGATCTTCGGGGCAGGGCGAATCAAGCTTTCTTT.

This clonotype was seen a few times. J is TRBJ2-2 and V is TRBV5-1, with 15 positions matching TRBD2. After removal of 5 bases from V and 2 bases from J, the junction contained 7 bases not matched to a gene. CDR1 and CDR2 from the germline V gene are SGHRS and YFSETQ. CDR3 length: 18 residues. CDR3 nucleotides: TGCGCCAGCAGGACCGGGACTAGCGGGAGGACAAACACCGGGGAGCTGTTTTTT. It encodes CASRTGTSGRTNTGELFF.

This clonotype has more than one count but fewer than ten. The chain combines TRBV28 with TRBJ2-1; 16 bases match TRBD2. Germline V CDR1 and CDR2: MDHEN, SYDVKM. This CDR3 region has 15 residues. Trimming cost V 8 bases and J 9 bases; bases outside gene matches: 7. CDR3 protein: CASRGLAGGASEQFF. The CDR3 region has the DNA TGTGCCAGCCGGGGACTAGCGGGAGGGGCCAGTGAGCAGTTCTTC.